A single sample is the source of the 29 T cell receptor beta chains below, sequenced in a study of CD8 T cells in ankylosing spondylitis. Study outcomes and limitations: A TCR beta motif of eight or nine highly homologous variants seemed to mark ankylosing spondylitis blood.

For these TCRs, the target antigens are not known. TCRdb used MiXCR to reprocess the 5' RACE reads, holding one entry per CDR3 protein. This table holds some 840,000 distinct CDR3 sequences, 10% to 15% found once. The sequencing input was blood, either unsorted or a sorted T cell fraction (not recorded which). Receptors were obtained from a male donor with ankylosing spondylitis.

This clonotype turned up a few times. The chain joins TRBV9 to TRBJ1-1; D uncertain. The CDR3 is 16 amino acids. Germline V gives CDR1 SGDLS, CDR2 YYNGEE. Trimming took off 4 bases at V and 5 bases at J, with 21 bases between the two ends. CDR3 in DNA: TGTGCCAGCAGCCCCCAGTTAAGGCCTGAGGGAACTGAAGCTTTCTTT. Translating it yields CASSPQLRPEGTEAFF.

The CDR3: CASSPRRAGGPETQYF. The CDR3 nucleotides read TGTGCCAGCAGCCCACGAAGGGCGGGGGGGCCAGAGACCCAGTACTTC. The rearrangement joins TRBV7-2 to TRBJ2-5; 9 nucleotides line up with TRBD2. The J segment lost 4 bases and the V segment lost 5 bases, leaving 11 bases of the junction unmatched. The CDR3 sequence is 16 residues long. Per the germline V gene, CDR1 is SGHTA and CDR2 is FQGNSA.

This chain uses TRBV4-3 with TRBJ1-2, with D perhaps matching TRBD1 (5 bases). Germline values: CDR1 LGHNA, CDR2 YSLEER. Deletions cut 0 bases from V and 2 bases from J, with 13 bases between. The CDR3 spans 16 residues. The CDR3 reads CASSQDKRGVNYGYTF. CDR3 coding DNA: TGCGCCAGCAGCCAAGATAAGAGGGGAGTAAACTATGGCTACACCTTC.

The chain employs TRBV20-1 and TRBJ2-2; no definite D call. CDR1 is DFQATT and CDR2 is SNEGSKA in the germline V gene (reference sequence). This CDR3 has 14 amino acids. V shed 3 bases and J shed 6 bases, with 14 bases lying between them. The DNA for the CDR3 is TGCAGTGCTAGTTCCGGGCCGGCGGCCGGGGAGCTGTTTTTT. It specifies CSASSGPAAGELFF.

The chain combines TRBV12-3 or TRBV12-4 with TRBJ1-6; 9 positions match TRBD1. The CDR3 is made up of 15 amino acids. With V trimmed by 5 bases and J by 7 bases, 6 bases remained unmatched. The CDR3 sequence is CASSPRTGENSPLHF. The CDR3 nucleotides read TGTGCCAGCAGTCCACGGACAGGGGAAAATTCACCCCTCCACTTT.

This clonotype occurred a few times. V is TRBV7-2 and J is TRBJ2-2; D not resolved. The V and J ends lost 4 bases and 0 bases respectively, with 9 bases between them. This CDR3 comprises 15 residues. Per the germline V gene, CDR1 is SGHTA and CDR2 is FQGNSA. The chain's CDR3 is CASSYDSANTGELFF. Here the CDR3 DNA reads TGTGCCAGCAGCTACGACTCCGCGAACACCGGGGAGCTGTTTTTT.

This clonotype was detected ten times or more. The chain is built from TRBV29-1 and TRBJ2-1; tentative D call: TRBD1 (6 bases). This CDR3 has 14 amino acids. Looked up from germline, CDR1 is SQVTM and CDR2 is ANQGSEA. Trimming left V 4 bases short and J 5 bases short, with 15 bases between. This CDR3 is CSVGSTGTHNEQFF. The CDR3 DNA is TGCAGCGTTGGTTCAACCGGGACACACAATGAGCAGTTCTTC.

For this clonotype: At one end the junction does not follow the germline gene, possibly because of a read error. The chain couples TRBV5-1 to TRBJ1-2; D possibly corresponds to TRBD1 (6 bases). Germline V gene lookup returns CDR1 SGHRS and CDR2 YFSETQ. This CDR3 has 13 amino acids. CDR3 sequence: CASSLHPGDGHTF. In DNA form, the CDR3 reads TGCGCCAGCAGCCTACATCCAGGGGATGGCCACACCTTC. Full variable domain (remainder filled in from reference TRBV5-1 and TRBJ1-2): KAGVTQTPRYLIKTRGQQVTLSCSPISGHRSVSWYQQTPGQGLQFLFEYFSETQRNKGNFPGRFSGRQFSNSRSEMNVSTLELGDSALYLCASSLHPGDGHTFGSGTRLTVV.

This sequence joins TRBV30 and TRBJ2-5; unclear D gene. Germline assignment: CDR1 GTSNPN and CDR2 SVGIG (reference sequence). This CDR3 has 13 amino acids. The ends were cut back, 0 bases at V and 5 bases at J, with 10 bases in the middle. The CDR3 spells CAWSVGRSETQYF. In DNA, the CDR3 is TGTGCCTGGAGTGTAGGTAGATCGGAGACCCAGTACTTC.

This clonotype occurred a few times. V is TRBV5-5 and J is TRBJ1-5; weak D call: TRBD1 (5 bases). Germline values: CDR1 SGHKS, CDR2 YYEKEE (reference sequence). The V and J ends lost 3 bases and 1 base respectively, with 14 bases between them. The CDR3 extends over 16 amino acids. CDR3 sequence: CASSWGPHGSNQPQHF. CDR3 bases: TGTGCCAGCAGCTGGGGACCTCACGGAAGCAATCAGCCCCAGCATTTT.

The chain carries TRBV9 and TRBJ1-2, with 9 bases matching TRBD1. Germline loops: CDR1 SGDLS, CDR2 YYNGEE. With V trimmed by 2 bases and J by 7 bases, 6 bases remained unmatched. The CDR3 has 14 residues. In DNA, the CDR3 is TGTGCCAGCAGCGTCCATACAGGGGGCCGTGGCTACACCTTC. Translating it yields CASSVHTGGRGYTF.

As to this clonotype: A junction boundary mismatches the germline segment, possibly from a read error. The V call is TRBV12-3 or TRBV12-4, the J call TRBJ2-2; D gene ambiguous. This CDR3 contains 13 residues. The CDR3 protein is CASRETYTGQLFF. The CDR3, as DNA: TGTGCCAGCAGGGAGACATACACCGGGCAGCTGTTTTTT.

Only a few counts were recorded for this clonotype. The chain joins TRBV11-2 to TRBJ1-4; D gene uncertain. Trimming took off 3 bases at V and 11 bases at J, with 16 bases between the two ends. Germline V gene data show CDR1 as SGHAT and CDR2 as FQNNGV. This CDR3 is built from 14 residues. CDR3 sequence reads: CASSFSTNEFKLFF. As DNA, the CDR3 is TGTGCCAGCAGCTTCAGCACCAATGAATTCAAACTGTTTTTT.

This clonotype was detected only a few times. V is TRBV5-5 and J is TRBJ2-7; TRBD1 agrees at 10 bases. Germline lookup yields CDR1 SGHKS and CDR2 YYEKEE (reference sequence). After removal of 4 bases from V and 0 bases from J, the junction contained 4 bases not matched to a gene. The CDR3 consists of 15 residues. The chain's CDR3 is CASSGWDRGSYEQYF. The CDR3 nucleotides are TGTGCCAGCAGCGGGTGGGACAGGGGCTCCTACGAGCAGTACTTC.

The chain links TRBV18 to TRBJ2-6, with 10 bases identical to TRBD1. The CDR3 is made up of 17 amino acids. Germline-derived CDR1 and CDR2 are KGHSH and LQKENI. The junction had 5 bases not matched to a gene; V was cut back by 6 bases and J by 0 bases. The CDR3 loop is CASSSTGGSSGANVLTF. The CDR3 DNA is TGTGCCAGCTCGTCGACAGGGGGCTCCTCTGGGGCCAACGTCCTGACTTTC.

V gene TRBV20-1 combines with J gene TRBJ2-5; TRBD1 aligns across 8 bases. This CDR3 comprises 13 residues. The J segment lost 2 bases and the V segment lost 1 base, leaving 0 bases of the junction unmatched. Per germline, CDR1 DFQATT and CDR2 SNEGSKA (reference sequence). The CDR3 reads CSARGDRQETQYF. The CDR3 DNA follows: TGCAGTGCTAGAGGGGACAGGCAAGAGACCCAGTACTTC.

This clonotype was recorded a few times. The V call is TRBV20-1, the J call TRBJ2-5; 11 bases align to TRBD2. J was trimmed by 4 bases and V by 6 bases; bases with no gene match: 7. The CDR3 sequence is 14 residues long. Germline V gene data show CDR1 as DFQATT and CDR2 as SNEGSKA (reference sequence). CDR3 sequence (DNA): TGCAGTGCACGGACTAGCGGGCGAGGAGAGACCCAGTACTTC. Protein sequence: CSARTSGRGETQYF.

This clonotype was detected only a few times. The rearrangement uses TRBV20-1 and TRBJ2-3; no reliable D call. CDR3 length: 13 amino acids. The V gene's germline CDR1 is DFQATT and CDR2 SNEGSKA (reference sequence). V was cut by 1 base and J by 5 bases, with 10 bases left in between. The CDR3 spells CSARGPWIDTQYF. DNA of the CDR3: TGCAGTGCTAGAGGACCTTGGATAGATACGCAGTATTTT.

About this clonotype itself: Because it lacks the conserved phenylalanine or tryptophan at the end, this CDR3 is likely a read error. The DNA is omitted, as the CDR3 cannot be located on it reliably, and the CDR3 follows TCRdb's listing. The chain couples TRBV7-2 to TRBJ1-1; TRBD1 is the table's D call, not checked against the DNA. Germline V CDR1 and CDR2: SGHTA, FQGNSA. Ends included, the CDR3 has 13 residues. The CDR3 loop is CASSLSIGAGPQY.

J is TRBJ2-1 and V is TRBV5-1; D is unclear. CDR1 is SGHRS, CDR2 YFSETQ, per germline. The CDR3 contains 15 residues. The V and J ends lost 4 bases and 0 bases respectively, with 11 bases between them. The CDR3 nucleotides read TGCGCCAGCAGCCCTGGTTATAGCTCCTACAATGAGCAGTTCTTC. Protein sequence: CASSPGYSSYNEQFF.

This clonotype occurred a few times. The V call is TRBV7-9, the J call TRBJ1-6, with D perhaps matching TRBD1 (5 bases). Germline CDR1 and CDR2: SEHNR and FQNEAQ (reference sequence). V was shortened by 5 bases and J by 0 bases, with 11 bases between the two germline ends. This CDR3 is 16 amino acids long. The CDR3 loop reads CASSPGHSSYNSPLHF. The CDR3 nucleotides read TGTGCCAGCAGCCCCGGACATAGCTCCTATAATTCACCCCTCCACTTT.

This clonotype was recorded a few times. The chain joins TRBV4-1 to TRBJ2-3; no clear D gene. This CDR3 has 18 residues. In germline, CDR1 is MGHRA, CDR2 YSYEKL. Trimming took off 0 bases at V and 7 bases at J, with 23 bases between the two ends. This chain's CDR3 is CASSQDYFGSSSQNTQYF. The CDR3 DNA sequence: TGCGCCAGCAGCCAAGATTATTTTGGCTCTTCCTCACAGAATACGCAGTATTTT.

The V and J genes are TRBV5-6 and TRBJ1-6; D remains unclear. This CDR3 spans 14 amino acids. Germline V gene data show CDR1 as SGHDT and CDR2 as YYEEEE. Trimming stripped 0 bases from V and 8 bases from J, with 9 bases between. CDR3 sequence: CASSLEREYSPLHF. CDR3 coding DNA: TGTGCCAGCAGCTTGGAGAGAGAATATTCACCCCTCCACTTT.

This clonotype was counted many times. The V and J genes are TRBV15 and TRBJ1-5; D call uncertain. The CDR3 has 14 residues. V gave up 0 bases and J gave up 3 bases, with 6 bases separating them. Germline lookup yields CDR1 LNHNV and CDR2 YYDKDF (reference sequence). The CDR3 protein is CATSRDGVNQPQHF. The CDR3 coding sequence is TGTGCCACCAGCAGAGACGGAGTCAATCAGCCCCAGCATTTT. The complete variable domain, with remaining parts taken from reference TRBV15 and TRBJ1-5, reads DAMVIQNPRYQVTQFGKPVTLSCSQTLNHNVMYWYQQKSSQAPKLLFHYYDKDFNNEADTPDNFQSRRPNTSFCFLDIRSPGLGDTAMYLCATSRDGVNQPQHFGDGTRLSIL.

This chain joins TRBV6-2 or TRBV6-3 and TRBJ2-3; 12 nucleotides line up with TRBD2. The germline CDR1 and CDR2 sequences are MNHEY and SVGEGT. The length of the CDR3 is 15 residues. The trim removed 7 bases at V and 5 bases at J, leaving 7 bases unmatched. CDR3 coding DNA: TGTGCCAGCAACCTAGCGGGGGGGGCGGAAGATACGCAGTATTTT. Residues: CASNLAGGAEDTQYF.

The chain uses TRBV9 and TRBJ2-2, with a possible D match to TRBD1 (5 bases). Germline values: CDR1 SGDLS, CDR2 YYNGEE. The ends were cut back, 3 bases at V and 5 bases at J, with 23 bases in the middle. This CDR3 is built from 18 residues. The CDR3, as DNA: TGTGCCAGCAGCGCCACCGTCGACAGAGAACCAACTACCGGGGAGCTGTTTTTT. This codes for CASSATVDREPTTGELFF.

This clonotype was detected only once. The J gene is TRBJ2-1, the V gene TRBV11-3; D not certain. The V gene lost 4 bases and the J gene lost 5 bases, with 12 bases spanning the gap. Germline CDR1 reads SGHNT; CDR2 reads YENEEA. The CDR3 covers 14 residues. The CDR3 nucleotides read TGTGCCAGCAGCTCCTCGGCCTGGGACAATGAGCAGTTCTTC. It codes for CASSSSAWDNEQFF.

The sample holds a few counts of this clonotype. This chain connects TRBV18 to TRBJ1-2; TRBD1 is a possible D gene (5 bases). Per the germline V gene, CDR1 is KGHSH and CDR2 is LQKENI. This CDR3 region has 14 residues. Trimming removed 3 bases from V and 6 bases from J, with 14 bases in between. The DNA for the CDR3 is TGTGCCAGCTCACCGGGGCGAGGATTTAATGGCTACACCTTC. The encoded protein is CASSPGRGFNGYTF.

The chain combines TRBV7-9 with TRBJ1-2; 7 positions agree with TRBD1. The CDR3 covers 17 residues. CDR1 is SEHNR and CDR2 is FQNEAQ in the germline V gene (reference sequence). J was trimmed by 4 bases and V by 5 bases; bases with no gene match: 16. The CDR3 bases are TGTGCCAGCAGCCTACTTGCGGGGACAGTCCTACCCTATGGCTACACCTTC. Its translation is CASSLLAGTVLPYGYTF.